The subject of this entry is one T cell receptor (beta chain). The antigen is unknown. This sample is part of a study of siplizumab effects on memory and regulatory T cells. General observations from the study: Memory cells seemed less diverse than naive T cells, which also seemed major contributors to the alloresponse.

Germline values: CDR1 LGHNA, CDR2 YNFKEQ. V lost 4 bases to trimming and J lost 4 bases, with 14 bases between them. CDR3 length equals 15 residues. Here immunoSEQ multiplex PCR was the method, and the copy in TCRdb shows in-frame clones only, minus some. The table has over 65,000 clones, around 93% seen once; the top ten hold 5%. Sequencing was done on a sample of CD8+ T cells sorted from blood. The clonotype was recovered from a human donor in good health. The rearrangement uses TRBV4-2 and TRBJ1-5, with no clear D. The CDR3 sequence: CASSPELDGNQPQHF. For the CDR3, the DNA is TGTGCCAGCAGCCCAGAATTAGACGGGAATCAGCCCCAGCATTTT.